This T cell receptor beta chain appears in the sequencing data of a study of blood T cells in healthy people across ages. Study-level points and caveats: Compared with aged donors, long-lived donors showed fewer expanded clones, suggesting selection.

Note on this clonotype: Its antigen remains unidentified.

This CDR3 has 13 amino acids. The germline CDR1 and CDR2 sequences are DFQATT and SNEGSKA (reference sequence). V lost 5 bases to trimming and J lost 3 bases, with 14 bases between them. Sample-barcoded 5' priming and a J-beta primer mix drove a second PCR of about 6 to 12 cycles. One entry per CDR3 protein, called by TCRdb with MiXCR from the 5' RACE reads. Of just over 1 million distinct CDR3 sequences in the sample, less than 50% were seen once. The sample was blood. The source of this sequence is a woman aged 60-70 years in good health. The chain employs TRBV20-1 and TRBJ2-7; no reliable D call. In nucleotides, the CDR3 is TGCAGTGCTGAGCCGGGTCGAGGCTACGAGCAGTACTTC. Its translation: CSAEPGRGYEQYF.